This is a list of T cell receptor beta chains from one sample in a study of T cells after yellow fever vaccination. TCRdb reanalysed the 5' RACE reads using MiXCR and keeps one entry per CDR3 protein. The data show 400,000 to 650,000 distinct CDR3 sequences, 21% seen once. The source material was PBMCs, sampled approximately 20 days after the first yellow fever vaccination. The receptors were sampled from a man in his late teens or twenties who received the YFV17D yellow fever vaccine. Both conserved end residues are part of each CDR3. A D gene is named only where the DNA matches it firmly. Size tells how often a clone was seen (once, few, many) or the class of an expanded clone, and some rows leave it out.

j_call: TRBJ2-7; clone_size: -; d_call: -; v_call: TRBV18; cdr3_aa: CASSPDSRAYEQYF; cdr3_nt: TGTGCCAGCTCACCAGACTCCAGGGCCTACGAGCAGTACTTC
j_call: TRBJ1-5; clone_size: many; d_call: -; v_call: TRBV20-1; cdr3_aa: CSARDRVNSNQPQHF; cdr3_nt: TGCAGTGCTAGAGACAGGGTGAATAGCAATCAGCCCCAGCATTTT
j_call: TRBJ2-1; clone_size: -; d_call: -; v_call: TRBV7-2; cdr3_aa: CASSLSLRTAEQFF; cdr3_nt: TGTGCCAGCAGCTTATCGCTTAGGACGGCTGAGCAGTTCTTC
j_call: TRBJ1-1; clone_size: -; d_call: -; v_call: TRBV20-1; cdr3_aa: CSARDQSTEAFF; cdr3_nt: TGCAGTGCTAGAGATCAGAGCACTGAAGCTTTCTTT
j_call: TRBJ1-4; clone_size: few; d_call: -; v_call: TRBV6-5; cdr3_aa: CASSYSIRGKRLFF; cdr3_nt: TGTGCCAGCAGTTACTCGATCAGGGGCAAGCGACTGTTTTTT
j_call: TRBJ2-5; clone_size: few; d_call: -; v_call: TRBV18; cdr3_aa: CASSLHPGDQETQYF; cdr3_nt: TGTGCCAGCTCCCTTCACCCGGGGGACCAAGAGACCCAGTACTTC
j_call: TRBJ1-4; clone_size: few; d_call: -; v_call: TRBV7-2; cdr3_aa: CASSLRRGANEKLFF; cdr3_nt: TGTGCCAGCAGCTTACGTCGGGGGGCTAATGAAAAACTGTTTTTT
j_call: TRBJ2-3; clone_size: many; d_call: -; v_call: TRBV6-1; cdr3_aa: CASSDRQPDTQYF; cdr3_nt: TGTGCCAGCAGTGACCGCCAGCCAGATACGCAGTATTTT
j_call: TRBJ2-5; clone_size: few; d_call: -; v_call: TRBV5-4; cdr3_aa: CASSLARIGETQYF; cdr3_nt: TGTGCCAGCAGCTTGGCCAGGATAGGCGAGACCCAGTACTTC
j_call: TRBJ1-5; clone_size: few; d_call: -; v_call: TRBV10-3; cdr3_aa: CAISESRILSTNQPQHF; cdr3_nt: TGTGCCATCAGTGAGTCGCGGATCTTGTCCACCAATCAGCCCCAGCATTTT
j_call: TRBJ2-7; clone_size: -; d_call: -; v_call: TRBV6-2/TRBV6-3; cdr3_aa: CASSYSYGLPSYEQYF; cdr3_nt: TGTGCCAGCAGTTACTCATATGGGCTACCCTCCTACGAGCAGTACTTC
j_call: TRBJ2-1; clone_size: few; d_call: TRBD2; v_call: TRBV20-1; cdr3_aa: CSAVSGVYNEQFF; cdr3_nt: TGCAGTGCTGTTAGCGGGGTATACAATGAGCAGTTCTTC
j_call: TRBJ2-1; clone_size: -; d_call: -; v_call: TRBV27; cdr3_aa: CASSSPPQGRDEQFF; cdr3_nt: TGTGCCAGCAGTTCCCCCCCCCAGGGTAGGGATGAGCAGTTCTTC
j_call: TRBJ2-5; clone_size: -; d_call: TRBD1; v_call: TRBV2; cdr3_aa: CASSQTGGWDGRETQYF; cdr3_nt: TGTGCCAGCAGTCAAACAGGGGGCTGGGATGGTCGAGAGACCCAGTACTTC
j_call: TRBJ1-5; clone_size: -; d_call: -; v_call: TRBV6-1; cdr3_aa: CASSLEAPRDQPQHF; cdr3_nt: TGTGCCAGCAGCCTTGAGGCCCCGCGGGATCAGCCCCAGCATTTT
j_call: TRBJ2-2; clone_size: -; d_call: -; v_call: TRBV13; cdr3_aa: CASGRWAGELFF; cdr3_nt: TGTGCCAGCGGTCGCTGGGCCGGGGAGCTGTTTTTT
j_call: TRBJ2-5; clone_size: few; d_call: TRBD2; v_call: TRBV14; cdr3_aa: CASSQDRLAGPLQETQYF; cdr3_nt: TGTGCCAGCAGCCAAGATAGACTAGCGGGCCCCTTGCAAGAGACCCAGTACTTC
j_call: TRBJ1-1; clone_size: -; d_call: -; v_call: TRBV9; cdr3_aa: CASRKGPPNTEAFF; cdr3_nt: TGTGCCAGCAGAAAAGGACCTCCGAACACTGAAGCTTTCTTT